Sequencing of this TCR beta chain was carried out in a study of post-analysis software for immune sequencing data. The study's findings and limits: Versus controls, multiple sclerosis patients showed significantly lower diversity (normalized Chao1). In patients, roughly five TRBV segments were more frequent than in controls, with TRBV5-6, TRBV5-1 and TRBV20-1 among them.

Unique molecular identifiers were present in the TCR beta cDNA libraries. TCRdb passed the PCR reads through MiXCR, listing each CDR3 protein once. The repertoire has over 300,000 distinct CDR3 sequences, about a third of them found once; the top ten carry about an eighth. The V and J ends lost 7 bases and 4 bases respectively, with 6 bases between them. The CDR3 totals 11 residues. Germline values: CDR1 SGHRS, CDR2 YFSETQ. A word on this clonotype: The antigen remains unidentified.

Sample: blood. The source of this sequence is a girl between 5 and 17 years old with multiple sclerosis. This chain uses TRBV5-1 with TRBJ2-1; D call uncertain. CDR3 in amino acids: CASGNYNEQFF. The DNA of the CDR3 is TGCGCCAGCGGAAATTACAATGAGCAGTTCTTC.